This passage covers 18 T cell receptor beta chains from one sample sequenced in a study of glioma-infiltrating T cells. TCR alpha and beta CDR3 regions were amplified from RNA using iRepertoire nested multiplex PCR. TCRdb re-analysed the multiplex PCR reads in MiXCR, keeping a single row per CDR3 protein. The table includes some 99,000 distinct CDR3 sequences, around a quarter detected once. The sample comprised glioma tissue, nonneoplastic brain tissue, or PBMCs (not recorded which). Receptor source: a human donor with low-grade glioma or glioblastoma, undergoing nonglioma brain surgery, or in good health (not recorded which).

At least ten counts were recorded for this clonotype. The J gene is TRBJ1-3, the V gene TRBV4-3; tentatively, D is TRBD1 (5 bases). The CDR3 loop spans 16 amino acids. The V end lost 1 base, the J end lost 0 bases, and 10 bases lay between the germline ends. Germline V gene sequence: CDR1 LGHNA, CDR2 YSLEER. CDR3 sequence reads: CASSQGQPFSGNTIYF. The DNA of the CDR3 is TGCGCCAGCAGCCAAGGACAGCCGTTCTCTGGAAACACCATATATTTT.

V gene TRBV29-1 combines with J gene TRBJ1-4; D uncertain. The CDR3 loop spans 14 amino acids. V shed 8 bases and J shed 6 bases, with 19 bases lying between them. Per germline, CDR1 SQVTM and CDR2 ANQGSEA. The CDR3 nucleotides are TGCAGCTCTCGCTTTCCTGGAGTTGATGAAAAACTGTTTTTT. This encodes CSSRFPGVDEKLFF.

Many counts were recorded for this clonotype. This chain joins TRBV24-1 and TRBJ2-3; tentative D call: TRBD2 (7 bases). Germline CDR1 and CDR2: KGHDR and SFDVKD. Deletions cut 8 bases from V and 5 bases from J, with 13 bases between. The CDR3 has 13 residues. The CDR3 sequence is CATKGGGRDTQYF. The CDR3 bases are TGTGCCACCAAAGGGGGGGGCAGAGATACGCAGTATTTT.

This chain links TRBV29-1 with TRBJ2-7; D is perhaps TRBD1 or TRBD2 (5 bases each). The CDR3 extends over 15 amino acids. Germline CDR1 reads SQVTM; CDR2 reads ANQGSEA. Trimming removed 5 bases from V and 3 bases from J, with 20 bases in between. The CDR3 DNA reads TGCAGCGTTCGACTTCCCGGGACGGGATACTACGAGCAGTACTTC. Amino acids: CSVRLPGTGYYEQYF.

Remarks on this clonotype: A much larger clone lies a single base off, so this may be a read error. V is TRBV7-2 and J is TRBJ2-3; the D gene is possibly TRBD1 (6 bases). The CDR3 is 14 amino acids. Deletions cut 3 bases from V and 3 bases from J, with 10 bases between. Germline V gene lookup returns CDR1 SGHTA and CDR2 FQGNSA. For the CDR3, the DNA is TGTGCCAGCAGCTTTACAGGGAGAACAGATACGCAGTATTTT. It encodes CASSFTGRTDTQYF.

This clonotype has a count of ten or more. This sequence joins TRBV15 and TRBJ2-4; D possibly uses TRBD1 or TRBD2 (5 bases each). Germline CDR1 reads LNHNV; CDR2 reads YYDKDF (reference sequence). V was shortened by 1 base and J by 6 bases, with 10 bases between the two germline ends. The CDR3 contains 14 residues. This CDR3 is CATSRARDGNIQYF. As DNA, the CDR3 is TGTGCCACCAGCAGAGCAAGGGACGGAAACATTCAGTACTTC. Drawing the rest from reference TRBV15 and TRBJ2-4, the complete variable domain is DAMVIQNPRYQVTQFGKPVTLSCSQTLNHNVMYWYQQKSSQAPKLLFHYYDKDFNNEADTPDNFQSRRPNTSFCFLDIRSPGLGDTAMYLCATSRARDGNIQYFGAGTRLSVL.

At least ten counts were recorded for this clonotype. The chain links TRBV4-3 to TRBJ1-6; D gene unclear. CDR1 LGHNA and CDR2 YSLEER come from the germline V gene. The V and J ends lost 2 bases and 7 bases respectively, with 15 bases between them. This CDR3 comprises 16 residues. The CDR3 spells CASSQYGPTGNSPLHF. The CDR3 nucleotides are TGCGCCAGCAGCCAATACGGACCTACGGGCAATTCACCCCTCCACTTT.

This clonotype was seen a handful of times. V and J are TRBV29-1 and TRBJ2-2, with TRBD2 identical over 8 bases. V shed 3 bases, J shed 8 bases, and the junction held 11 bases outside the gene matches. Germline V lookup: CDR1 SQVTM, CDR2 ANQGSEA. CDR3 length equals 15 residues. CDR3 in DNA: TGCAGCGTTGAGGGTAGTAGCGGGATTCGAGGGGAGCTGTTTTTT. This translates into CSVEGSSGIRGELFF.

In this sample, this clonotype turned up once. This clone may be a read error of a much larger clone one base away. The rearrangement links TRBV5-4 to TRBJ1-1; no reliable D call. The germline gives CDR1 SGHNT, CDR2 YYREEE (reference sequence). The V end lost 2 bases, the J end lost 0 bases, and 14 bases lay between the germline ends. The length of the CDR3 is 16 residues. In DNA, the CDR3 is TGTGCCAGCAGCTTCTCAGCGAGGACCATGAACACTGAAGCTTTCTTT. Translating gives CASSFSARTMNTEAFF.

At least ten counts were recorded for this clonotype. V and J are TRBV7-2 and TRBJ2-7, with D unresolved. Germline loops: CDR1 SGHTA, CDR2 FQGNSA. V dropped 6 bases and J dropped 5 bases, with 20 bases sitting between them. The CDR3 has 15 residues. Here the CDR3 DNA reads TGTGCCAGCAGTGACCCGTACAATCCGAGAGACGAGCAGTACTTC. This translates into CASSDPYNPRDEQYF.

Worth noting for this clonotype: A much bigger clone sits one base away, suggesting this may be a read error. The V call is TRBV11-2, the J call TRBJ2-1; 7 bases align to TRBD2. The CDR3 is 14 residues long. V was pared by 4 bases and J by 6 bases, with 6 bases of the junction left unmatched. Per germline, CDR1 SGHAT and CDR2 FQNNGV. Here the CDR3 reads CASSWRLAVNEQFF. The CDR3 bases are TGTGCCAGCAGCTGGAGACTAGCTGTCAATGAGCAGTTCTTC.

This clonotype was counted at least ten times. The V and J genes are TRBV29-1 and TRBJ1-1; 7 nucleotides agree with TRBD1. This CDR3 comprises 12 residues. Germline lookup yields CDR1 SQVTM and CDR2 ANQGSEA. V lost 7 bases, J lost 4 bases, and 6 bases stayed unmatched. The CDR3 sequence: CSGQQGSTEAFF. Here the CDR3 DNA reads TGCAGCGGTCAACAGGGGTCCACTGAAGCTTTCTTT. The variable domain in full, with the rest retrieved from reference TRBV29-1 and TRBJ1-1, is SAVISQKPSRDICQRGTSLTIQCQVDSQVTMMFWYRQQPGQSLTLIATANQGSEATYESGFVIDKFPISRPNLTFSTLTVSNMSPEDSSIYLCSGQQGSTEAFFGQGTRLTVV.

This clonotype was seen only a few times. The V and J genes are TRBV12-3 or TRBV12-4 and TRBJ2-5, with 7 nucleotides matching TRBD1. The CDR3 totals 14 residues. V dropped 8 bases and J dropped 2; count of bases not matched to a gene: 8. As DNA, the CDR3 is TGTGCCAGCGCCCCACAGGACAGGCAAGAGACCCAGTACTTC. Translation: CASAPQDRQETQYF.

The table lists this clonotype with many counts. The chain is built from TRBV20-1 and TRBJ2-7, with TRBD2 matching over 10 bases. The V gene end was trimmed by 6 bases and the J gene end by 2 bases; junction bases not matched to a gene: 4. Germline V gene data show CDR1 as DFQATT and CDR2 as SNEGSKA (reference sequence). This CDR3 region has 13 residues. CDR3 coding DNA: TGCAGTGCAGCGGGGACTAGCGCCTACGAGCAGTACTTC. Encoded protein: CSAAGTSAYEQYF.

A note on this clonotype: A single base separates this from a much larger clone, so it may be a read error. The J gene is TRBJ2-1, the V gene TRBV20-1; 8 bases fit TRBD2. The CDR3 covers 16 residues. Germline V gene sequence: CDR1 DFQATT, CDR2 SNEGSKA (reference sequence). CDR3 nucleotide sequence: TGCAGTGCTAGAGATAGCGCGGGGGGTCCCTACAATGGGCAGTTCTTC. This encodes CSARDSAGGPYNGQFF.

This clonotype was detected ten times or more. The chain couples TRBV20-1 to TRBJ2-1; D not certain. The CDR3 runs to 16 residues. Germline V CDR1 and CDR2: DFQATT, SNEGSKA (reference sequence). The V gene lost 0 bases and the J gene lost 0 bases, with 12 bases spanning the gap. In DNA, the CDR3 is TGCAGTGCTAGAGATCGGAACCCCAGCTCCTACAATGAGCAGTTCTTC. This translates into CSARDRNPSSYNEQFF.

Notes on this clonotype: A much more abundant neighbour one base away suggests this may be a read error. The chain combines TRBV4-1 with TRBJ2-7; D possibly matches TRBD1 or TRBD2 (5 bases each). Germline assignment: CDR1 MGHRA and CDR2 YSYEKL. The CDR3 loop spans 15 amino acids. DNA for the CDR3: TGCGCCGGCAGCCAAGGGCCAGGGAGCTCCTACGAGCAGTACTTC. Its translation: CAGSQGPGSSYEQYF.

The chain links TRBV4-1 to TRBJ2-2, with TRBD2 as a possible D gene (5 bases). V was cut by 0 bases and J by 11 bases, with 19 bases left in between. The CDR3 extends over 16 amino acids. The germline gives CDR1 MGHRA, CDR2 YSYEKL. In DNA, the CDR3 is TGCGCCAGCAGCCAAGATCAGCTAGCCAGGACCGCTGAGCTGTTTTTT. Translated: CASSQDQLARTAELFF.